The clone carrying this TCR beta chain was picked up a small number of times. The data were taken from a study of early T cells in non-severe SARS-CoV-2 infection. From germline, CDR1 is SGHRS and CDR2 YFSETQ. The CDR3 contains 16 residues. V gave up 2 bases and J gave up 4 bases; unmatched junction bases: 10. MiXCR, run by TCRdb on the 5' RACE reads, gives a single entry per CDR3 protein. The sample has 40,000 to 50,000 distinct CDR3 sequences, roughly 13% seen once. The sequenced sample was whole blood. V is TRBV5-1 and J is TRBJ1-1, with TRBD1 matching over 8 bases. This receptor was obtained from an adult who was a healthcare worker with PCR-confirmed SARS-CoV-2 infection or an uninfected control (not recorded which). The CDR3 bases are TGCGCCAGCAGCTTCGCAGGGGGCTCCGGTACCACTGAAGCTTTCTTT. Its translation is CASSFAGGSGTTEAFF. The full variable domain, completed using reference TRBV5-1 and TRBJ1-1, is KAGVTQTPRYLIKTRGQQVTLSCSPISGHRSVSWYQQTPGQGLQFLFEYFSETQRNKGNFPGRFSGRQFSNSRSEMNVSTLELGDSALYLCASSFAGGSGTTEAFFGQGTRLTVV.